This T cell receptor beta chain derives from a study of beta chain features in type 1 diabetes. Investigators reverse transcribed all isolated RNA, so they sequenced expressed TCRB transcripts. Read counts averaged around 3.6 million for samples of naive, central memory and regulatory T cells. Produced via immunoSEQ multiplex PCR; TCRdb's table is partial and in-frame only. The data show around 310,000 clones, 8% to 13% seen once. CDR1 is SEHNR and CDR2 is FQNEAQ in the germline V gene (reference sequence). The CDR3 totals 14 residues. Trimming cost V 5 bases and J 4 bases; bases outside gene matches: 5. This clone was detected a few times.

The sequenced sample was naive CD4+ T cells from blood. The receptor was isolated from a woman aged 30 to 39 in good health. The rearrangement links TRBV7-9 to TRBJ2-5; 9 nucleotides match TRBD2. The CDR3 bases are TGTGCCAGCAGCCTTAGGACTAGCGCAGAGACCCAGTACTTC. Translation: CASSLRTSAETQYF. Variable domain in full (rest from reference TRBV7-9 and TRBJ2-5): DTGVSQNPRHKITKRGQNVTFRCDPISEHNRLYWYRQTLGQGPEFLTYFQNEAQLEKSRLLSDRFSAERPKGSFSTLEIQRTEQGDSAMYLCASSLRTSAETQYFGPGTRLLVL.